The sequence of this TCR beta chain was determined in a study of cytomegalovirus exposure and HLA in healthy donors. Whole-study results and caveats: Subsequent analysis showed first-cohort TCR clusters tending to co-occur in over a hundred validation repertoires.

The assay was immunoSEQ multiplex PCR, and TCRdb's table has in-frame clones only and misses some. Of 85,000 to 120,000 clones in the sample, approximately 90% were seen once. V was clipped by 0 bases and J by 6 bases; unmatched bases: 1. From germline, CDR1 is SEHNR and CDR2 FQNEAQ (reference sequence). The CDR3 runs 13 residues. Of note for this clone: The antigen remains unidentified.

Source material: PBMCs. The chain carries TRBV7-9 and TRBJ1-1; the match to TRBD1 covers 7 bases. The TCR comes from a woman aged 18-35 years in good health and CMV-seropositive. This CDR3 reads CASSLAGGSEAFF. The CDR3 coding sequence is TGTGCCAGCAGCTTAGCAGGGGGCTCTGAAGCTTTCTTT.